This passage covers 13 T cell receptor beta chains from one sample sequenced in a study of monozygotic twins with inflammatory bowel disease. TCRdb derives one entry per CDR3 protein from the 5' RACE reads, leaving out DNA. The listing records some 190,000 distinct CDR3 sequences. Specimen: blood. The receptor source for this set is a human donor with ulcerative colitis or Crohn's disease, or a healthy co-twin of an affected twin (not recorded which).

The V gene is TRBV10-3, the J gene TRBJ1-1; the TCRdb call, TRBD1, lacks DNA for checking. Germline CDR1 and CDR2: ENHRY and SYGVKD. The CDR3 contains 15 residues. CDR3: CAIRLDRAVNTEAFF.

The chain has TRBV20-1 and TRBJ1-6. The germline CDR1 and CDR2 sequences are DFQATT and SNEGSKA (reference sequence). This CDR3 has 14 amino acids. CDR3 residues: CSASQSGPHSPLHF.

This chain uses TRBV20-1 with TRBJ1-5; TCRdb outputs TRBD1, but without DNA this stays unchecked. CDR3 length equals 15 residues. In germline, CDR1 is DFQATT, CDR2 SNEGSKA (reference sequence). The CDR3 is CSARETGQGYQPQHF.

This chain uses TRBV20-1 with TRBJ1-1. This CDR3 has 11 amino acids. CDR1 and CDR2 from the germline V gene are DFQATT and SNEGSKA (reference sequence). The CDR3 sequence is CSPRMNTEAFF.

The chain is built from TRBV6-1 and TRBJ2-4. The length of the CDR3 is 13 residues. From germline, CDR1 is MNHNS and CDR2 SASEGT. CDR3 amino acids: CASWTAAKNIQYF.

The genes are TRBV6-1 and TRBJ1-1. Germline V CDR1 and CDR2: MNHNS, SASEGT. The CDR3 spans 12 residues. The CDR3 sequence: CASSRRLGEAFF.

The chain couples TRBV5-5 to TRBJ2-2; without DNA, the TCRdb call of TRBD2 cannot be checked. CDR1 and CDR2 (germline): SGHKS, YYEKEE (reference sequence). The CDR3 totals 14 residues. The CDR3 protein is CASSLMEGPGELFF.

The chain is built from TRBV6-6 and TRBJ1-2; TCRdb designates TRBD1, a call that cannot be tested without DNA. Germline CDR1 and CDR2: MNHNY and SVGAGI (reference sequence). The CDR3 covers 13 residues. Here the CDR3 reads CASSYGPNYGYTF.

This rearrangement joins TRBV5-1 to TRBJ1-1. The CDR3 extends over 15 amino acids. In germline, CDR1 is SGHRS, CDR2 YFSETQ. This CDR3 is CASSPRTDMNTEAFF.

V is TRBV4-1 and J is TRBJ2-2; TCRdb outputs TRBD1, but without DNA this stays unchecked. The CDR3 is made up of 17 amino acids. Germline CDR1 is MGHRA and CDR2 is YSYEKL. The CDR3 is CASSRPPDTANTGELFF.

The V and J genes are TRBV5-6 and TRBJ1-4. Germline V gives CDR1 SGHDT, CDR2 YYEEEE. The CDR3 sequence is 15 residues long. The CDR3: CASSLSGGSSEKLFF.

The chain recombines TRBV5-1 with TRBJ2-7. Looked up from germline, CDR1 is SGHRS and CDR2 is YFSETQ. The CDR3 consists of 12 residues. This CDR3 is CASSLGTVEQYF. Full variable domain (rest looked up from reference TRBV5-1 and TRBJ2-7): KAGVTQTPRYLIKTRGQQVTLSCSPISGHRSVSWYQQTPGQGLQFLFEYFSETQRNKGNFPGRFSGRQFSNSRSEMNVSTLELGDSALYLCASSLGTVEQYFGPGTRLTVT.

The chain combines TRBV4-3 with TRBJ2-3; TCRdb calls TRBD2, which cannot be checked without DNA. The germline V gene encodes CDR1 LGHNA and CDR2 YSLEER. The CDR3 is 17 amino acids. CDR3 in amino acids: CASSQGPGTSGKDTQYF.